This TCR beta chain was profiled in a study of T cells expressing NK-cell markers. Study-wide results and caveats: The study found dominant NKG2C+ clonotypes at about 1.0-7.0% of CD8+ T cells in over five donors.

Template switching by 5'RACE with UMIs generated the TCR beta cDNA. For each CDR3 protein, TCRdb gives one entry from its re-call of the 5' RACE reads, without DNA. The sample is made up of under 600,000 distinct CDR3 sequences, and the top ten hold about 1.5% of it. This CDR3 has 13 amino acids. Germline V gives CDR1 LNHDA, CDR2 SQIVND (reference sequence). A note on this clonotype: Its target is not known.

This clonotype was obtained from a woman between 50 and 59 years old in good health. Material: blood T cells: a sorted CD56 or NKG2C T cell subset, CD4+ or CD8+ T cells, or bulk PBMC T cells (not recorded which). The chain couples TRBV19 to TRBJ2-3. The CDR3 spells CASSFQSTDTQYF.